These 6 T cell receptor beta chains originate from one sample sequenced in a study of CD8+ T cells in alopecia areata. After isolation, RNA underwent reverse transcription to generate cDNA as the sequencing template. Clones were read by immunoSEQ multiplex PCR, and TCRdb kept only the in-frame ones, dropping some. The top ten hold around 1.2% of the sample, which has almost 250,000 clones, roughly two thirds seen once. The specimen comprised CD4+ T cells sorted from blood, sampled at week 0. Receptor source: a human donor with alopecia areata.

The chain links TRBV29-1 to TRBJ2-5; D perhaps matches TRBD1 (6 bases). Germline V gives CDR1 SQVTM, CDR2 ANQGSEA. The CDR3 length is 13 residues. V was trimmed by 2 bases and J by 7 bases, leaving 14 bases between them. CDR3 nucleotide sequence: TGCAGCGTTGAAAGGGACACTTCACGGACCCAGTACTTC. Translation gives CSVERDTSRTQYF.

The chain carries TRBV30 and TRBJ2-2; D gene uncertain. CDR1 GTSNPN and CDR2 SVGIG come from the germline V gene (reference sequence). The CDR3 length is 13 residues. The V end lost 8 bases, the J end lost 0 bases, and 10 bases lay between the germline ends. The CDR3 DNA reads TGTGCCGGATACTGGACGAACACCGGGGAGCTGTTTTTT. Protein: CAGYWTNTGELFF.

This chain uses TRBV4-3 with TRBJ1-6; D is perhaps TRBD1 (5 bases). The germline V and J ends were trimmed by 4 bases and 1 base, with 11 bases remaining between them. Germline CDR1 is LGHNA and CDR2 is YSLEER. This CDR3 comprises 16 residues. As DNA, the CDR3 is TGCGCCAGCAGCCCTTCAGGGTTGTCCTATAATTCACCCCTCCACTTT. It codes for CASSPSGLSYNSPLHF.

The CDR3 sequence is CASKNRANEKLFF. In nucleotides, the CDR3 is TGCGCCAGCAAAAACAGGGCTAATGAAAAACTGTTTTTT. This chain connects TRBV4-1 to TRBJ1-4, with D perhaps matching TRBD1 (6 bases). Germline V lookup: CDR1 MGHRA, CDR2 YSYEKL. This CDR3 comprises 13 residues. The germline V and J ends were trimmed by 7 bases and 3 bases, with 9 bases remaining between them.

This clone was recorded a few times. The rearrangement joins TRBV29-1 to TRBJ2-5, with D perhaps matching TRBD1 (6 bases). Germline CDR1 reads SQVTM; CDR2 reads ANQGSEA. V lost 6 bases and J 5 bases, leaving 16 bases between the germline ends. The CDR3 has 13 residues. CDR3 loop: CSVQKSGGETQYF. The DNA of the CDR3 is TGCAGCGTCCAAAAAAGTGGGGGCGAGACCCAGTACTTC.

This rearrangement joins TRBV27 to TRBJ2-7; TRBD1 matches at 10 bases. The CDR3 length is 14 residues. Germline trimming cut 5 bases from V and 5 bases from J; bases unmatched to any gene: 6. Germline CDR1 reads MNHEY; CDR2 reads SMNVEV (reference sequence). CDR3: CASSKTGGFNEQYF. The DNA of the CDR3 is TGTGCCAGCAGTAAGACAGGGGGCTTCAACGAGCAGTACTTC.